The 24 T cell receptor beta chains in this list originate from one sample, sequenced in a study of low-dose radiotherapy and immunotherapy resistance in tumors. Time point in this sample: before trial treatment. TRAV and TRBV primers primed cDNA for both TCRalpha and TCRbeta. Both a constant-region primer and a V-primer adapter served to amplify TCRs across roughly 22 PCR cycles. Each CDR3 protein gets one entry after TCRdb re-called the reads with MiXCR. The table lists tens of thousands of distinct CDR3 sequences, about 30% of them singletons. The input for sequencing was PBMCs, taken before treatment. Receptors originate from a male donor with rectosigmoid adenocarcinoma.

This clonotype was detected ten times or more. V and J are TRBV20-1 and TRBJ1-6; 8 positions agree with TRBD1. The CDR3 spans 16 residues. Unmatched junction bases numbered 13, after V lost 5 bases and J lost 7 bases. Germline V lookup: CDR1 DFQATT, CDR2 SNEGSKA (reference sequence). CDR3 coding DNA: TGCAGTGCTTTGCGGACAGGGAATTATCCCAATTCACCCCTCCACTTT. This sequence encodes CSALRTGNYPNSPLHF.

This clonotype was detected a few times. The chain links TRBV28 to TRBJ2-4; D unclear. The CDR3 contains 12 residues. Germline lookup yields CDR1 MDHEN and CDR2 SYDVKM. V was trimmed by 7 bases and J by 12 bases, leaving 16 bases between them. Here the CDR3 reads CASNVFGLPQYF. CDR3 bases: TGTGCCAGCAACGTTTTCGGCCTCCCTCAGTACTTC.

This rearrangement joins TRBV28 to TRBJ2-7; 8 bases align to TRBD2. The germline V gene encodes CDR1 MDHEN and CDR2 SYDVKM. CDR3 length: 20 residues. Trimming at V came to 5 bases and at J to 0 bases, leaving 21 bases not matched to a gene. CDR3 DNA sequence: TGTGCCAGCAGTCGGACCTCGGCCAGGGTAGCGGGAACTACCTCCTACGAGCAGTACTTC. Translation gives CASSRTSARVAGTTSYEQYF. Looking up the rest from reference TRBV28 and TRBJ2-7 gives the full variable domain: DVKVTQSSRYLVKRTGEKVFLECVQDMDHENMFWYRQDPGLGLRLIYFSYDVKMKEKGDIPEGYSVSREKKERFSLILESASTNQTSMYLCASSRTSARVAGTTSYEQYFGPGTRLTVT.

This clonotype has a count of ten or more. J is TRBJ2-3 and V is TRBV4-2; 9 bases match TRBD1. Germline V CDR1 and CDR2: LGHNA, YNFKEQ. The J segment lost 1 base and the V segment lost 0 bases, leaving 11 bases of the junction unmatched. The CDR3 has 19 amino acids. The CDR3 DNA follows: TGTGCCAGCAGCCAAGATCCTCCAGGGACAGGGAAGGGCACAGATACGCAGTATTTT. Its protein product is CASSQDPPGTGKGTDTQYF.

This clonotype has just a few counts. The likely explanation is a read error, given a far larger clone one base away. The chain employs TRBV5-6 and TRBJ2-4; the D gene is possibly TRBD2 (5 bases). Trimming removed 1 base at V and 13 bases at J, with 27 bases between. From germline, CDR1 is SGHDT and CDR2 YYEEEE. The CDR3 has 17 amino acids. CDR3 region: CASSLWVAGKTNNEQYF. The CDR3 nucleotides read TGTGCCAGCAGCTTGTGGGTAGCCGGGAAAACTAACAATGAGCAGTACTTC.

About this clonotype: Given a far larger clone just one base away, this is likely a sequencing read error. The chain recombines TRBV7-4 with TRBJ2-1, with 8 positions matching TRBD1. Germline CDR1 SGHVT, CDR2 SQSDAQ. Losses at the gene ends were 8 bases for V and 10 bases for J; bases not matched to a gene: 10. CDR3 length: 13 residues. The CDR3 reads CASPQGVRYEQFF. CDR3 nucleotides: TGTGCCAGCCCACAGGGGGTCAGGTACGAGCAGTTCTTC.

In its sample, this clonotype was seen many times. CDR3 nucleotide sequence: TGTGCCAGCAGCCGACCTCCGGGCTCCAATCAGCCCCAGCATTTT. This gives the protein CASSRPPGSNQPQHF. The J gene is TRBJ1-5, the V gene TRBV28; D gene unclear. V was cut by 6 bases and J by 3 bases, with 15 bases left in between. The CDR3 sequence is 15 residues long. CDR1 and CDR2 from the germline V gene are MDHEN and SYDVKM.

At least ten counts were recorded for this clonotype. This chain joins TRBV19 and TRBJ1-2; D is undetermined. V lost 5 bases to trimming and J lost 2 bases, with 12 bases between them. This CDR3 comprises 14 residues. Germline loops: CDR1 LNHDA, CDR2 SQIVND (reference sequence). The CDR3 bases are TGTGCCAGTAGTCAACAGTCCAGGAACTATGGCTACACCTTC. Amino acid sequence: CASSQQSRNYGYTF.

This clonotype was observed a single time. One end of the junction is discordant with germline, which a read error may explain. The V and J genes are TRBV4-3 and TRBJ2-3; D not certain. Germline V lookup: CDR1 LGHNA, CDR2 YSLEER. The length of the CDR3 is 13 residues. The CDR3 nucleotides read TGCGCCAGCAGCCTAACCCGCAGAGATACGCAGAATTTT. Amino acids: CASSLTRRDTQNF.

This clonotype was picked up many times. The rearrangement uses TRBV18 and TRBJ2-7, with 7 bases identical to TRBD1. The V gene end was trimmed by 3 bases and the J gene end by 6 bases; junction bases not matched to a gene: 8. Germline V CDR1 and CDR2: KGHSH, LQKENI. The length of the CDR3 is 14 residues. Written as DNA, the CDR3 is TGTGCCAGCTCACCCCCCTCCCGACAGGGCGAGCAGTACTTC. Protein: CASSPPSRQGEQYF.

This clonotype occurred many times. This sequence joins TRBV2 and TRBJ2-1; 11 nucleotides line up with TRBD1. Germline CDR1 reads SNHLY; CDR2 reads FYNNEI. J gave up 4 bases and V 8 bases, and 7 bases lay outside the gene matches. There are 15 residues in the CDR3. The CDR3 is CASAMGQGGYNEQFF. CDR3 sequence (DNA): TGTGCCAGCGCTATGGGACAGGGGGGATACAATGAGCAGTTCTTC.

J is TRBJ2-7 and V is TRBV6-2 or TRBV6-3; D uncertain. Trimming stripped 9 bases from V and 0 bases from J, with 12 bases between. This CDR3 is 13 amino acids long. The germline gives CDR1 MNHEY, CDR2 SVGEGT. For the CDR3, the DNA is TGTGCCAGTCGGACGTTTAGCTCCTACGAGCAGTACTTC. Amino acids: CASRTFSSYEQYF.

This chain connects TRBV6-6 to TRBJ2-7, with a weak D call TRBD2 (5 bases). The J call is in doubt because the DNA end fits TRBJ2-5 better. The length of the CDR3 is 14 residues. Germline loops: CDR1 MNHNY, CDR2 SVGAGI (reference sequence). The CDR3 here is CASSYLRVGQTQYF. The DNA of the CDR3 is TGTGCCAGCAGTTACTTGAGGGTTGGGCAGACCCAGTACTTC.

For this clonotype: This probably arose from a read error, given a far larger clone one base away. The chain carries TRBV11-2 and TRBJ2-1; 14 nucleotides match TRBD2. V was clipped by 3 bases and J by 3 bases; unmatched bases: 4. There are 17 residues in the CDR3. CDR1 SGHAT and CDR2 FQNNGV come from the germline V gene. This chain's CDR3 is CASSLVGLAGDYNEQFF. CDR3 nucleotides: TGTGCCAGCAGCTTGGTGGGACTAGCGGGAGACTACAATGAGCAGTTCTTC.

This clonotype has ten or more counts. The CDR3 DNA reads as TGTGCCAGCAGCTTGGGGACAGGGGCGAACATTCAGTACTTC. This sequence encodes CASSLGTGANIQYF. The J gene is TRBJ2-4, the V gene TRBV5-5, with 9 bases fitting TRBD1. This CDR3 contains 14 residues. CDR1 and CDR2 from the germline V gene are SGHKS and YYEKEE (reference sequence). J was trimmed by 7 bases and V by 0 bases; bases with no gene match: 2.

This clonotype has more than one count but fewer than ten. This chain links TRBV7-6 with TRBJ2-3; weak D call: TRBD2 (6 bases). Germline assignment: CDR1 SGHVS and CDR2 FNYEAQ. V was shortened by 0 bases and J by 2 bases, with 12 bases between the two germline ends. The CDR3 sequence is 16 residues long. This CDR3 is CASSLAGGQLTDTQYF. CDR3 nucleotide sequence: TGTGCCAGCAGCTTAGCAGGAGGGCAGCTCACAGATACGCAGTATTTT.

Details on this clonotype: One base separates it from a far larger clone, so it is likely a read error. This sequence joins TRBV7-4 and TRBJ2-1, with D possibly TRBD1 on 5 matching bases. Germline V gives CDR1 SGHVT, CDR2 SQSDAQ. CDR3 length equals 16 residues. V was pared by 7 bases and J by 3 bases, with 19 bases between. For the CDR3, the DNA is TGTGCCAGCAACTCAAGGAGAGCAGGGATCTACAATGAGCAGTTCTTC. Encoded protein: CASNSRRAGIYNEQFF.

The V and J genes are TRBV5-5 and TRBJ1-2; perhaps TRBD1 as D (5 bases). Per the germline V gene, CDR1 is SGHKS and CDR2 is YYEKEE (reference sequence). This CDR3 region has 17 residues. Trimming cost V 2 bases and J 4 bases, with 21 bases left between them. Here the CDR3 DNA reads TGTGCCAGCAGCTTTCAGGACACCGGCGCGGTGGGCTATGGCTACACCTTC. Protein product: CASSFQDTGAVGYGYTF. The complete variable domain, with remaining parts taken from reference TRBV5-5 and TRBJ1-2, reads DAGVTQSPTHLIKTRGQQVTLRCSPISGHKSVSWYQQVLGQGPQFIFQYYEKEERGRGNFPDRFSARQFPNYSSELNVNALLLGDSALYLCASSFQDTGAVGYGYTFGSGTRLTVV.

The chain joins TRBV30 to TRBJ2-3, with D unresolved. Trimming removed 2 bases at V and 0 bases at J, with 9 bases between. There are 14 residues in the CDR3. Germline CDR1 GTSNPN, CDR2 SVGIG (reference sequence). The CDR3 is CAWSRASSTDTQYF. CDR3 sequence (DNA): TGTGCCTGGAGTAGGGCGTCAAGCACAGATACGCAGTATTTT.

There are many counts of this clonotype. The chain employs TRBV28 and TRBJ2-3, with 10 bases identical to TRBD2. This CDR3 region has 15 residues. Germline assignment: CDR1 MDHEN and CDR2 SYDVKM. V trimming: 5 bases; J trimming: 0 bases; junction bases outside the gene matches: 2. CDR3 region: CASSTSGASTDTQYF. The CDR3 nucleotides read TGTGCCAGCAGTACTAGCGGGGCTAGCACAGATACGCAGTATTTT.

This clonotype has a count of ten or more. The chain has TRBV5-1 and TRBJ2-3, with 9 bases aligning to TRBD2. Germline V gives CDR1 SGHRS, CDR2 YFSETQ. V was pared by 5 bases and J by 6 bases, with 10 bases of the junction left unmatched. The length of the CDR3 is 15 residues. CDR3 coding DNA: TGCGCCAGCAGTTCGAGCGGGAGGTCTGGGGATACGCAGTATTTT. This gives the protein CASSSSGRSGDTQYF. The variable domain in full, with the rest retrieved from reference TRBV5-1 and TRBJ2-3, is KAGVTQTPRYLIKTRGQQVTLSCSPISGHRSVSWYQQTPGQGLQFLFEYFSETQRNKGNFPGRFSGRQFSNSRSEMNVSTLELGDSALYLCASSSSGRSGDTQYFGPGTRLTVL.

This clonotype was observed at least ten times. The chain is built from TRBV11-2 and TRBJ2-7, with D possibly being TRBD1 (6 bases). Germline V gives CDR1 SGHAT, CDR2 FQNNGV. Trimming left V 1 base short and J 5 bases short, with 12 bases between. The CDR3 has 14 residues. The CDR3 loop reads CASSLGAGEHEQYF. The CDR3 DNA is TGTGCCAGCAGCTTAGGGGCAGGGGAACACGAGCAGTACTTC.

This clonotype occurred many times. The V call is TRBV4-1, the J call TRBJ1-5, with D unresolved. V gave up 0 bases and J gave up 0 bases, with 9 bases separating them. Germline CDR1 MGHRA, CDR2 YSYEKL. The CDR3 is 16 residues long. CDR3 region: CASSQDRMNSNQPQHF. In nucleotides, the CDR3 is TGCGCCAGCAGCCAAGATAGGATGAATAGCAATCAGCCCCAGCATTTT.

Many counts were recorded for this clonotype. This rearrangement joins TRBV6-6 to TRBJ2-4; D is uncertain. The CDR3 sequence is 11 residues long. Per the germline V gene, CDR1 is MNHNY and CDR2 is SVGAGI (reference sequence). V gave up 5 bases and J gave up 8 bases, with 7 bases separating them. The CDR3 DNA reads TGTGCCAGCAGTAACTACGACATTCAGTACTTC. Translated: CASSNYDIQYF.